Each of the 11 T cell receptor beta chains below was sequenced from the same sample in a study of cytomegalovirus exposure and HLA in healthy donors. Primers for the PCR totalled 60 Vbeta and 13 Jbeta. Clones were read by immunoSEQ multiplex PCR, and TCRdb kept only the in-frame ones, dropping some. The profile shows roughly 190,000 clones, about 12% of them singletons. Sample: PBMCs. These receptors all stem from a man between 45 and 60 years old in good health and CMV-seropositive.

This chain uses TRBV6-5 with TRBJ1-2, with a possible D match to TRBD1 (6 bases). V was trimmed by 6 bases and J by 1 base, leaving 12 bases between them. The CDR3 sequence is 14 residues long. Per germline, CDR1 MNHEY and CDR2 SVGAGI. The CDR3 nucleotides read TGTGCCAGCAGGGCCCAGGGGAGTAACTATGGCTACACCTTC. This gives the protein CASRAQGSNYGYTF.

This chain links TRBV9 with TRBJ2-3; 9 bases align to TRBD1. The CDR3 loop spans 14 amino acids. Germline CDR1 reads SGDLS; CDR2 reads YYNGEE. Unmatched junction bases numbered 1, after V lost 3 bases and J lost 2 bases. The CDR3 bases are TGTGCCAGCAGCGGGGACAGGGACACAGATACGCAGTATTTT. This encodes CASSGDRDTDTQYF.

This clone occurred a few times. The genes are TRBV5-1 and TRBJ1-2; tentatively, D is TRBD1 (5 bases). Trimming cost V 0 bases and J 4 bases, with 7 bases left between them. Germline lookup yields CDR1 SGHRS and CDR2 YFSETQ. The CDR3 spans 13 residues. In DNA form, the CDR3 reads TGCGCCAGCAGCTTGGGAGACAGCTATGGCTACACCTTC. Translated: CASSLGDSYGYTF.

This clone was counted only a few times. The chain is built from TRBV7-9 and TRBJ1-2, with 12 positions matching TRBD1. V lost 5 bases to trimming and J lost 7 bases; unmatched junction nucleotides: 5. The V gene's germline CDR1 is SEHNR and CDR2 FQNEAQ (reference sequence). The CDR3 is 14 amino acids. CDR3 sequence reads: CASSRDRGQSGYTF. In nucleotides, the CDR3 is TGTGCCAGCAGCCGGGACAGGGGGCAAAGTGGCTACACCTTC.

The chain has TRBV27 and TRBJ1-2, with 12 bases lining up with TRBD1. Trimming took 6 bases from V and 6 from J; bases not matched to a gene: 11. This CDR3 has 16 amino acids. The germline V gene encodes CDR1 MNHEY and CDR2 SMNVEV (reference sequence). The CDR3 coding sequence is TGTGCCAGCAGCCACGCCGGGACAGGGGGCTTAAATGGCTACACCTTC. Protein: CASSHAGTGGLNGYTF.

This rearrangement joins TRBV9 to TRBJ1-1; TRBD1 might be the D (5 bases). Germline loops: CDR1 SGDLS, CDR2 YYNGEE. This CDR3 comprises 15 residues. Trimming shortened V by 0 bases and J by 4 bases, and 13 bases separated the two germline ends. The CDR3 DNA follows: TGTGCCAGCAGCGTAGGTGGCAGGGCGAGCACTGAAGCTTTCTTT. This gives the protein CASSVGGRASTEAFF. The full variable domain, completed using reference TRBV9 and TRBJ1-1, is DSGVTQTPKHLITATGQRVTLRCSPRSGDLSVYWYQQSLDQGLQFLIQYYNGEERAKGNILERFSAQQFPDLHSELNLSSLELGDSALYFCASSVGGRASTEAFFGQGTRLTVV.

The sample holds a few counts of this clone. The chain is built from TRBV2 and TRBJ2-3; D not resolved. V was pared by 6 bases and J by 3 bases, with 13 bases between. This CDR3 has 14 residues. Germline V gene sequence: CDR1 SNHLY, CDR2 FYNNEI. DNA for the CDR3: TGTGCCAGCAGCGGAATCGCTAGGACAGATACGCAGTATTTT. Its translation: CASSGIARTDTQYF.

V usage is TRBV6-4 and J usage is TRBJ1-3, with a tentative D call TRBD1 (5 bases). Germline V gene sequence: CDR1 MRHNA, CDR2 SNTAGT. The CDR3 loop spans 17 amino acids. The germline V and J ends were trimmed by 2 bases and 0 bases, with 14 bases remaining between them. CDR3 residues: CASSDLFMGLSGNTIYF. In nucleotides, the CDR3 is TGTGCCAGCAGTGACCTCTTCATGGGACTCTCTGGAAACACCATATATTTT.

V gene TRBV30 combines with J gene TRBJ2-5; no clear D. Trimming took off 5 bases at V and 5 bases at J, with 9 bases between the two ends. Germline V gene sequence: CDR1 GTSNPN, CDR2 SVGIG (reference sequence). The CDR3 is 11 residues long. CDR3 residues: CAWGPRETQYF. The CDR3 DNA follows: TGTGCCTGGGGGCCCAGGGAGACCCAGTACTTC. The variable domain in full, completed from reference TRBV30 and TRBJ2-5, reads SQTIHQWPATLVQPVGSPLSLECTVEGTSNPNLYWYRQAAGRGLQLLFYSVGIGQISSEVPQNLSASRPQDRQFILSSKKLLLSDSGFYLCAWGPRETQYFGPGTRLLVL.

The table lists this clone with a few counts. The chain carries TRBV28 and TRBJ1-4; no clear D gene. The CDR3 has 11 amino acids. The V gene's germline CDR1 is MDHEN and CDR2 SYDVKM. V was pared by 6 bases and J by 7 bases, with 6 bases between. This CDR3 is CASRRSEKLFF. The CDR3 DNA reads TGTGCCAGCAGGCGAAGTGAAAAACTGTTTTTT. Together with reference TRBV28 and TRBJ1-4, the CDR3 gives the full variable domain: DVKVTQSSRYLVKRTGEKVFLECVQDMDHENMFWYRQDPGLGLRLIYFSYDVKMKEKGDIPEGYSVSREKKERFSLILESASTNQTSMYLCASRRSEKLFFGSGTQLSVL.

V and J are TRBV13 and TRBJ2-2; TRBD2 is a possible D gene (7 bases). This CDR3 region has 13 residues. V lost 9 bases to trimming and J lost 10 bases, with 18 bases between them. The germline gives CDR1 PRHDT, CDR2 FYEKMQ (reference sequence). The CDR3: CASTRGGYPELFF. CDR3 DNA: TGTGCCAGTACGAGGGGGGGTTATCCGGAGCTGTTTTTT.